A selection of T cell receptor beta chains follows, all from one sample in a study of blood T cell dynamics during melanoma immunotherapy. The assay was immunoSEQ multiplex PCR, and TCRdb's table has in-frame clones only and misses some. The sample includes some 11,000 clones, 75% to 90% of them seen just once. The specimen was blood, collected from a patient treated with checkpoint blockade. The receptors shown here come from a human donor with melanoma. The CDR3 runs from the conserved cysteine through the conserved F or W. The D gene is left open where the match is weak. Clone size is not always given. Where it is, it says once, few, many or a class for expanded clones.

v_call	clone_size	d_call	j_call	cdr3_aa	cdr3_nt
TRBV19	-	TRBD2	TRBJ2-5	CASSAGTSAGETQYF	TGTGCCAGTAGTGCCGGGACTAGCGCTGGGGAGACCCAGTACTTC
TRBV7-2	-	-	TRBJ1-1	CASSRQTENTEAFF	TGTGCCAGCAGCCGACAGACCGAGAACACTGAAGCTTTCTTT
TRBV7-6	once	TRBD2	TRBJ2-1	CASSLVGGSTYNEQFF	TGTGCCAGCAGCTTAGTGGGCGGGAGCACTTACAATGAGCAGTTCTTC
TRBV27	-	-	TRBJ2-1	CASSLMGGHNEQFF	TGTGCCAGCAGTTTGATGGGCGGTCACAATGAGCAGTTCTTC
TRBV7-2	-	-	TRBJ2-7	CASSVAADTSYEQYF	TGTGCCAGCAGCGTCGCGGCAGATACCTCCTACGAGCAGTACTTC
TRBV30	-	-	TRBJ1-5	CTGTTGPNQPQHF	TGTACCGGGACTACAGGGCCGAATCAGCCCCAGCATTTT
TRBV18	-	-	TRBJ1-1	CASSPGVNTEAFF	TGTGCCAGCTCCCCCGGGGTGAACACTGAAGCTTTCTTT
TRBV30	-	-	TRBJ2-3	CAWSNGGGPTDTQYF	TGTGCCTGGAGTAACGGGGGAGGCCCCACAGATACGCAGTATTTT
TRBV28	-	-	TRBJ1-2	CASSTDYGYTF	TGTGCCAGCAGTACCGACTATGGCTACACCTTC
TRBV2	-	-	TRBJ1-5	CASRRQAGGAQHF	TGTGCCAGCAGACGACAGGCCGGAGGGGCCCAGCATTTT
TRBV5-1	-	TRBD2	TRBJ2-5	CASSTTSGGRETQYF	TGCGCCAGCAGCACGACTAGCGGGGGACGAGAGACCCAGTACTTC
TRBV15	-	-	TRBJ1-5	CATSRAPSNQPQHF	TGTGCCACCAGCAGAGCCCCTAGCAATCAGCCCCAGCATTTT
TRBV5-6	-	-	TRBJ1-5	CASSLSGAWNQPQHF	TGTGCCAGCAGCTTGTCGGGGGCCTGGAATCAGCCCCAGCATTTT
TRBV19	-	TRBD1	TRBJ1-4	CASGPGQRNEKLFF	TGTGCCAGTGGCCCGGGACAGAGAAATGAAAAACTGTTTTTT
TRBV5-6	-	-	TRBJ1-3	CASSGPLRGANTIYF	TGTGCCAGCAGCGGGCCGTTGAGGGGAGCAAACACCATATATTTT
TRBV5-1	-	-	TRBJ2-2	CASSLAADGTGELFF	TGCGCCAGCAGCTTGGCAGCAGACGGCACCGGGGAGCTGTTTTTT
TRBV11-2	few	-	TRBJ1-1	CASSLVRRNTEAFF	TGTGCCAGCAGCTTAGTTAGGCGGAACACTGAAGCTTTCTTT
TRBV14	few	-	TRBJ1-4	CASSQASLKINEKLFF	TGTGCCAGCAGCCAAGCTTCCTTAAAAATTAATGAAAAACTGTTTTTT
TRBV28	-	-	TRBJ1-2	CASSLSPDSSNYGYTF	TGTGCCAGCAGTTTATCTCCCGACAGCTCTAACTATGGCTACACCTTC
TRBV2	-	TRBD1	TRBJ1-5	CASSGQGYNQPQHF	TGTGCCAGCAGCGGACAGGGATACAATCAGCCCCAGCATTTT
TRBV7-8	-	-	TRBJ2-7	CASSLGVGFGSYEQYF	TGTGCCAGCAGCTTAGGTGTTGGGTTCGGCTCCTACGAGCAGTACTTC
TRBV7-5	once	-	TRBJ1-5	CARSTRQTPSNQPQHF	TGTGCCAGAAGCACCAGACAGACCCCGAGCAATCAGCCCCAGCATTTT
TRBV11-2	-	TRBD2	TRBJ2-1	CASSLRLAGEYNEQFF	TGTGCCAGCAGCCTGAGACTAGCGGGTGAATACAATGAGCAGTTCTTC
TRBV11-2	-	TRBD2	TRBJ2-1	CASSSLRLAGGRRVEQFF	TGTGCCAGCAGCTCCTTGCGGCTAGCGGGAGGGCGGAGGGTTGAGCAGTTCTTC
TRBV7-9	-	-	TRBJ1-1	CASSPPSNVGAFF	TGTGCCAGCAGCCCCCCGAGTAACGTCGGGGCTTTCTTT
TRBV29-1	-	-	TRBJ2-7	CSGGGRGLSYEQYF	TGCAGCGGTGGGGGGAGGGGGTTATCCTACGAGCAGTACTTC
TRBV6-6	-	-	TRBJ2-1	CASSPPTRNEQFF	TGTGCCAGCAGCCCACCTACTAGGAATGAGCAGTTCTTC
TRBV7-9	-	-	TRBJ1-1	CASSLEGRGEAFF	TGTGCCAGCAGCTTAGAGGGGCGGGGTGAAGCTTTCTTT
TRBV27	-	-	TRBJ1-4	CASSFQGGNEKLFF	TGTGCCAGCAGTTTCCAGGGAGGAAATGAAAAACTGTTTTTT
TRBV19	few	-	TRBJ1-1	CASRGLMNTEAFF	TGTGCCAGTAGAGGACTTATGAACACTGAAGCTTTCTTT
TRBV18	-	TRBD2	TRBJ2-1	CASSPGLAGGSSYNEQFF	TGTGCCAGCTCACCAGGACTAGCGGGGGGAAGCTCCTACAATGAGCAGTTCTTC
TRBV2	few	-	TRBJ1-1	CASSERGGMGMNTEAFF	TGTGCCAGCAGTGAACGAGGGGGGATGGGGATGAACACTGAAGCTTTCTTT
TRBV28	-	TRBD1	TRBJ1-4	CASSSDYNRGVGEKLFF	TGTGCCAGCAGTTCCGATTACAACAGGGGTGTTGGTGAAAAACTGTTTTTT
TRBV4-2	-	-	TRBJ1-1	CASSQVEGGLRRTEAFF	TGTGCCAGCAGCCAAGTTGAGGGGGGACTGAGGAGAACTGAAGCTTTCTTT
TRBV7-2	-	TRBD1	TRBJ2-1	CASSHARGSYNEQFF	TGTGCCAGCAGCCACGCCAGGGGGTCCTACAATGAGCAGTTCTTC
TRBV18	-	-	TRBJ1-1	CASSPEWNTEAFF	TGTGCCAGCTCACCTGAGTGGAACACTGAAGCTTTCTTT
TRBV19	-	-	TRBJ1-5	CASTFGDNQPQHF	TGTGCCAGTACTTTCGGGGATAATCAGCCCCAGCATTTT
TRBV19	-	-	TRBJ1-1	CASRAEGGPNTEAFF	TGTGCCAGTAGAGCCGAGGGGGGGCCGAACACTGAAGCTTTCTTT
TRBV7-7	-	TRBD1	TRBJ2-5	CASSQDRVQTQYF	TGTGCTAGCAGCCAGGACAGGGTCCAGACCCAGTACTTC
TRBV2	once	TRBD1	TRBJ1-1	CASTSGTGRTEAFF	TGTGCCAGCACCTCCGGGACAGGGCGAACTGAAGCTTTCTTT
TRBV29-1	once	TRBD2	TRBJ2-7	CSAAGLGGGTSSHEQYF	TGCAGCGCTGCGGGGCTTGGCGGTGGGACTAGCTCCCACGAGCAGTACTTC
TRBV7-9	-	-	TRBJ1-1	CATSPPGIGMNTEAFF	TGTGCCACCAGCCCCCCGGGAATAGGGATGAACACTGAAGCTTTCTTT
TRBV6-5	-	-	TRBJ2-2	CASSYVTRGDTGELFF	TGTGCCAGCAGTTACGTGACGAGGGGGGACACCGGGGAGCTGTTTTTT
TRBV18	-	-	TRBJ2-6	CASSSLNSGANVLTF	TGTGCCAGCTCATCACTTAACTCTGGGGCCAACGTCCTGACTTTC
TRBV2	-	-	TRBJ1-4	CASINQQLALATNEKLFF	TGTGCCAGCATTAATCAACAGCTCGCCCTTGCAACTAATGAAAAACTGTTTTTT
TRBV6-5	-	-	TRBJ1-5	CASSTPRNNQPQHF	TGTGCCAGCAGTACCCCGCGAAACAATCAGCCCCAGCATTTT
TRBV2	-	-	TRBJ1-2	CASSPPGLSGYTF	TGTGCCAGCAGTCCCCCGGGGCTTTCCGGCTACACCTTC
TRBV5-1	-	TRBD1	TRBJ1-2	CASSWGDRFNYGYTF	TGCGCCAGCAGTTGGGGGGACAGATTTAACTATGGCTACACCTTC
TRBV19	few	-	TRBJ1-1	CASREQGRNTEAFF	TGTGCCAGTAGAGAACAGGGCCGGAACACTGAAGCTTTCTTT
TRBV5-6	-	-	TRBJ1-6	CASSLGAGAGYSPLHF	TGTGCCAGCAGCTTGGGGGCAGGGGCGGGCTATTCACCCCTCCACTTT
TRBV15	-	-	TRBJ1-5	CATSRGERNQPQHF	TGTGCCACCAGCAGGGGGGAAAGGAATCAGCCCCAGCATTTT
TRBV27	-	TRBD2	TRBJ2-1	CAGRGLAGGGGEQFF	TGTGCCGGCAGGGGACTAGCGGGAGGGGGAGGAGAGCAGTTCTTC
TRBV6-5	few	-	TRBJ1-5	CASSYSDQPQHF	TGTGCCAGCAGTTACTCAGACCAGCCCCAGCATTTT
TRBV6-1	-	-	TRBJ1-1	CASTTKQGVEAFF	TGTGCCAGCACTACTAAGCAAGGGGTTGAAGCTTTCTTT
TRBV18	-	-	TRBJ2-7	CASSPLEHYEQYF	TGTGCCAGCTCACCACTGGAACACTACGAGCAGTACTTC
TRBV6-6	-	TRBD1	TRBJ1-1	CASSYSRTGNTEAFF	TGTGCCAGCAGTTACTCGAGGACAGGGAACACTGAAGCTTTCTTT
TRBV2	-	-	TRBJ1-2	CASSEAQTTILF	TGTGCCAGCAGTGAAGCGCAGACGACGATCCTTTTC
TRBV6-1	-	TRBD1	TRBJ1-1	CASSEPGQARTEAFF	TGTGCCAGCAGTGAACCAGGACAGGCACGAACTGAAGCTTTCTTT
TRBV10-3	-	-	TRBJ1-3	CAISEISATIYF	TGTGCCATCAGTGAGATCAGTGCCACCATATATTTT